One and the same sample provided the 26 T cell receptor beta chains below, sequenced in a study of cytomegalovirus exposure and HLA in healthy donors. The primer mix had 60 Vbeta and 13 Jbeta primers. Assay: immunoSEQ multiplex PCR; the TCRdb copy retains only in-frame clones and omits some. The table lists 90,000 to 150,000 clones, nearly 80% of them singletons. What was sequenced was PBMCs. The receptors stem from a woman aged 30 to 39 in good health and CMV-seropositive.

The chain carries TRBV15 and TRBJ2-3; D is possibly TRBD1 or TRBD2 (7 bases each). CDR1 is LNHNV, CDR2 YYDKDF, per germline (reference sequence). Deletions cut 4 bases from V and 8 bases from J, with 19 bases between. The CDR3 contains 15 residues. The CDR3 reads CATSKERDSLTTQYF. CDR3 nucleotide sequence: TGTGCCACCAGCAAAGAGCGGGACAGTCTGACTACGCAGTATTTT.

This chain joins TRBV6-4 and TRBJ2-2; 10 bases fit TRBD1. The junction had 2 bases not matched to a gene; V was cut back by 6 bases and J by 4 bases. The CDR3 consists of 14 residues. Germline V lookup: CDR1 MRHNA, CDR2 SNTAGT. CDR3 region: CASSRQGATGELFF. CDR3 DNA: TGTGCCAGCAGCCGACAGGGGGCCACCGGGGAGCTGTTTTTT.

Here the CDR3 DNA reads TGTGCCAGCAGCCGGGACAACACCTACGAGCAGTACTTC. Protein: CASSRDNTYEQYF. This chain connects TRBV11-3 to TRBJ2-7; tentative D call: TRBD1 (6 bases). The germline V gene has CDR1 SGHNT and CDR2 YENEEA. V gave up 5 bases and J gave up 2 bases, with 10 bases separating them. The CDR3 extends over 13 amino acids.

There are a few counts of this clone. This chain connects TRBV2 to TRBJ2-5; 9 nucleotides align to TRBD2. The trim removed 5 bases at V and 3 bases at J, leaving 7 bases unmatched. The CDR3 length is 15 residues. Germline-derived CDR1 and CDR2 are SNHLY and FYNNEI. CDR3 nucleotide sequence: TGTGCCAGCAGTCCCTCGGCTAGCGGGGAAGAGACCCAGTACTTC. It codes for CASSPSASGEETQYF.

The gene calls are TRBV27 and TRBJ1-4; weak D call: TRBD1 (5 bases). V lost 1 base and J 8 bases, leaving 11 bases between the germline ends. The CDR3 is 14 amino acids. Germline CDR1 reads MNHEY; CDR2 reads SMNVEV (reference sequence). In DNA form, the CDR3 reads TGTGCCAGCAGTTTATGGGGACTAGGCGAAAAACTGTTTTTT. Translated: CASSLWGLGEKLFF.

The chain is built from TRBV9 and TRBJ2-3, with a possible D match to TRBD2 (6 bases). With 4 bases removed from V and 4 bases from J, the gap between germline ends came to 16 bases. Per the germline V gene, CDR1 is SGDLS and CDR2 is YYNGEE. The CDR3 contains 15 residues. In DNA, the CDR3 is TGTGCCAGCAGCCCGCGTGTGGGGGACTCAGATACGCAGTATTTT. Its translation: CASSPRVGDSDTQYF. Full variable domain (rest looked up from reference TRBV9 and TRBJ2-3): DSGVTQTPKHLITATGQRVTLRCSPRSGDLSVYWYQQSLDQGLQFLIQYYNGEERAKGNILERFSAQQFPDLHSELNLSSLELGDSALYFCASSPRVGDSDTQYFGPGTRLTVL.

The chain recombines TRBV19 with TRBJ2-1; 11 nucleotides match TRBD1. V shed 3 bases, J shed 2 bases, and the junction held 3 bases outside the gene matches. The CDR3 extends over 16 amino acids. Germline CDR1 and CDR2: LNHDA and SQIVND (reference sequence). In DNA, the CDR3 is TGTGCCAGTAGTATTCAGGGACAGGGGGCCTACAATGAGCAGTTCTTC. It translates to CASSIQGQGAYNEQFF.

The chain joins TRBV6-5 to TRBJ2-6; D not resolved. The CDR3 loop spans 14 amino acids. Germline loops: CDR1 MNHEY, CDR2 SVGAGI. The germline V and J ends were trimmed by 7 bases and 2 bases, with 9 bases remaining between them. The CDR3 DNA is TGTGCCAGCAAGTTTCGAGCTGGGGCCAACGTCCTGACTTTC. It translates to CASKFRAGANVLTF.

DNA of the CDR3: TGTGCCAGCAGCTCCGGACAGGGACAAACCACCTTC. This sequence encodes CASSSGQGQTTF. The rearrangement links TRBV7-2 to TRBJ1-2, with TRBD1 matching 8 bases. The germline V gene has CDR1 SGHTA and CDR2 FQGNSA. The CDR3 loop spans 12 amino acids. Trimming cost V 4 bases and J 13 bases; bases outside gene matches: 8.

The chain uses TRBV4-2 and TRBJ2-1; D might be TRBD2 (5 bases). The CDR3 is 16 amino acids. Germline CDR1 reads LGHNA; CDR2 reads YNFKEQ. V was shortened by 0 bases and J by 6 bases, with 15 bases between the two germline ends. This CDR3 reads CASSQDRAAAGNEQFF. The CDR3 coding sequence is TGTGCCAGCAGCCAAGATCGGGCGGCGGCGGGCAATGAGCAGTTCTTC.

DNA of the CDR3: TGTGCCAGCAGTCCCGGTCAGGTTGAGACCCAGTACTTC. Translated: CASSPGQVETQYF. This chain uses TRBV7-9 with TRBJ2-5; D ambiguous. Trimming shortened V by 6 bases and J by 5 bases, and 13 bases separated the two germline ends. The CDR3 covers 13 residues. CDR1 is SEHNR, CDR2 FQNEAQ, per germline (reference sequence).

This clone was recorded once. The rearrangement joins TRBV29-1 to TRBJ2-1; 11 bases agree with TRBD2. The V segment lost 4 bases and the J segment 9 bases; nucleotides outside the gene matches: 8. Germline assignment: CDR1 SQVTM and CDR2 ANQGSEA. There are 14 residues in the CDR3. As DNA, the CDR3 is TGCAGCGTTGGGATAGCGGGGGGGCGGAGTGAGCAGTTCTTC. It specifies CSVGIAGGRSEQFF.

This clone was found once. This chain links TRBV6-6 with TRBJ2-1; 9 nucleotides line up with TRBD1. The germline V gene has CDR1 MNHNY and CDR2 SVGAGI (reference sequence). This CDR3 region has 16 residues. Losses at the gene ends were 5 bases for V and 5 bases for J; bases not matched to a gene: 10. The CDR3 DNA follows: TGTGCCAGCAGTACCCTCCGGGACAGGGAACACAATGAGCAGTTCTTC. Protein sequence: CASSTLRDREHNEQFF.

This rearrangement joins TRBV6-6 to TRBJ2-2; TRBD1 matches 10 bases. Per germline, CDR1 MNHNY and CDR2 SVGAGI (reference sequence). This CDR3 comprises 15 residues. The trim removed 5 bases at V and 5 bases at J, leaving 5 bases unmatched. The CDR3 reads CASSRQGAMTGELFF. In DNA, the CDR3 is TGTGCCAGCAGTCGACAGGGGGCTATGACCGGGGAGCTGTTTTTT.

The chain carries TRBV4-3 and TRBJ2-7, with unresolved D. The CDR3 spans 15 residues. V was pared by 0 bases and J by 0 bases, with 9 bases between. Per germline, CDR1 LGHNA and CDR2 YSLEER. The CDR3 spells CASSQEAVSSYEQYF. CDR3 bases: TGCGCCAGCAGCCAAGAAGCCGTGAGCTCCTACGAGCAGTACTTC.

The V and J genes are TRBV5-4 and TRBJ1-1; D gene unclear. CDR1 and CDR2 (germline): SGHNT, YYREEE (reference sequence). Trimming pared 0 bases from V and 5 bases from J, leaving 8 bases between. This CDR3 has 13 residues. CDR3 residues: CASSLEPGTEAFF. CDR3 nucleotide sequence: TGTGCCAGCAGCTTGGAACCGGGGACTGAAGCTTTCTTT.

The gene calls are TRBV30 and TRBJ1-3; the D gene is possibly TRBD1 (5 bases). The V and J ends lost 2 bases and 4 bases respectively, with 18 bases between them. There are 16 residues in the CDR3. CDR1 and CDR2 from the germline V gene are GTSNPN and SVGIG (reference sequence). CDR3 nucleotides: TGTGCCTGGAGTATCGGCAGGGCGGATTGGGGAAACACCATATATTTT. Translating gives CAWSIGRADWGNTIYF.

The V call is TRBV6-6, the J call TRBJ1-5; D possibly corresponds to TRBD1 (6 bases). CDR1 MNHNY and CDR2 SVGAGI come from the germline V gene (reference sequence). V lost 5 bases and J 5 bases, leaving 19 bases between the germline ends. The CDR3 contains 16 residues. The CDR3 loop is CASSGVYRESDQPQHF. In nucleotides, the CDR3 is TGTGCCAGCAGTGGAGTCTACAGGGAGTCGGATCAGCCCCAGCATTTT.

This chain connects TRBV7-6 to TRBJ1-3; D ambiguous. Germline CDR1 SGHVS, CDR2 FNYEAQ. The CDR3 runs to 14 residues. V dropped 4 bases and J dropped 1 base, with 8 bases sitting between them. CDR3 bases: TGTGCCAGCAGCTCATGGGAGTCTGGAAACACCATATATTTT. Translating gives CASSSWESGNTIYF.

DNA of the CDR3: TGTGCCAGCAGCATCCAGGGGCAGTTCTCCGACTTCTATGGCTACACCTTC. It translates to CASSIQGQFSDFYGYTF. The chain couples TRBV7-9 to TRBJ1-2, with D tentatively TRBD1 (6 bases). Deletions cut 5 bases from V and 4 bases from J, with 23 bases between. The germline V gene has CDR1 SEHNR and CDR2 FQNEAQ (reference sequence). This CDR3 is built from 17 residues.

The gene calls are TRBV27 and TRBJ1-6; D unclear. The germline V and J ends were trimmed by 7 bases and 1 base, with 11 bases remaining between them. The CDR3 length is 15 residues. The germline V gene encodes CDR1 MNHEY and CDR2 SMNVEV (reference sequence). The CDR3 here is CASTRKWSYNSPLHF. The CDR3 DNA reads TGTGCCAGCACGCGGAAGTGGTCCTATAATTCACCCCTCCACTTT.

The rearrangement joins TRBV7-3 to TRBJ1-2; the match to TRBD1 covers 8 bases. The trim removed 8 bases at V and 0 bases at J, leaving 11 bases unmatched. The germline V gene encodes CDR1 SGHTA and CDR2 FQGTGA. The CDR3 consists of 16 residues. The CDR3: CASPPNRGGPNYGYTF. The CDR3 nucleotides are TGTGCCAGCCCACCTAACAGGGGGGGTCCTAACTATGGCTACACCTTC.

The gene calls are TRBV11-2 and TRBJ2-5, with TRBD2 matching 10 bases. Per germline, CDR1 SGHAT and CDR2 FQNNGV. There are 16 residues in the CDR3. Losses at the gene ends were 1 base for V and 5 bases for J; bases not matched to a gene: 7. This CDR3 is CASSLGIAGGRETQYF. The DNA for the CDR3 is TGTGCCAGCAGCTTAGGGATAGCGGGGGGCCGGGAGACCCAGTACTTC.

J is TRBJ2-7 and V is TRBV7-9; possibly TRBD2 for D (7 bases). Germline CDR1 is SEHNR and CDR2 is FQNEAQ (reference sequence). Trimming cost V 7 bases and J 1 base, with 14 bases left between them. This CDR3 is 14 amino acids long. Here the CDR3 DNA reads TGTGCCAGCACCCTAGGGGGGGTATCCTACGAGCAGTACTTC. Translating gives CASTLGGVSYEQYF.

The DNA for the CDR3 is TGCGCCAGCAGCTTGGAAACGGGGGAACTCACAGATACGCAGTATTTT. Amino acid sequence: CASSLETGELTDTQYF. V and J are TRBV5-1 and TRBJ2-3, with TRBD2 as a possible D gene (6 bases). V dropped 0 bases and J dropped 2 bases, with 13 bases sitting between them. CDR3 size: 16 residues. Per germline, CDR1 SGHRS and CDR2 YFSETQ.

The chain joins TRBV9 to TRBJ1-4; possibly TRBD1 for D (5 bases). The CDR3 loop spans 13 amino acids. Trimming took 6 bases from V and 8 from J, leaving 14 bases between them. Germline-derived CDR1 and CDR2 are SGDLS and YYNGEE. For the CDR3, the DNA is TGTGCCAGCACCTCTCCAGGGATCGAAAAACTGTTTTTT. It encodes CASTSPGIEKLFF.